The 9 T cell receptor beta chains below all came from one sample that was sequenced in a study of CD8 T cells in Susac syndrome. Reverse transcription of about 0.45 to 1 ug RNA was carried out with random hexamers. TCRdb itself ran the immunoSEQ multiplex PCR reads through MiXCR, one entry per CDR3 protein. The table has about 83,000 distinct CDR3 sequences, approximately 96% seen once. Sequencing input: CD8+ T cells from PBMCs. These TCRs come from a human donor with Susac syndrome.

This chain connects TRBV7-9 to TRBJ2-3; tentative D call: TRBD2 (5 bases). Germline-derived CDR1 and CDR2 are SEHNR and FQNEAQ (reference sequence). V was shortened by 4 bases and J by 1 base, with 18 bases between the two germline ends. The CDR3 extends over 17 amino acids. The CDR3, as DNA: TGTGCCAGCAGCTCGTCCAAGGGAGATCTGGGCACAGATACGCAGTATTTT. It encodes CASSSSKGDLGTDTQYF. The whole variable domain, filled in from reference TRBV7-9 and TRBJ2-3, reads DTGVSQNPRHKITKRGQNVTFRCDPISEHNRLYWYRQTLGQGPEFLTYFQNEAQLEKSRLLSDRFSAERPKGSFSTLEIQRTEQGDSAMYLCASSSSKGDLGTDTQYFGPGTRLTVL.

The rearrangement links TRBV7-8 to TRBJ2-7; D perhaps matches TRBD1 (6 bases). Germline-derived CDR1 and CDR2 are SGHVS and FQNEAQ. This CDR3 has 16 residues. The V and J ends lost 1 base and 5 bases respectively, with 18 bases between them. CDR3 residues: CASSLEGEQWDNEQYF. As DNA, the CDR3 is TGTGCCAGCAGCTTAGAGGGGGAGCAGTGGGATAACGAGCAGTACTTC.

The chain couples TRBV6-6 to TRBJ2-5; TRBD2 matches 7 bases. Trimming cost V 7 bases and J 1 base; bases outside gene matches: 9. Germline lookup yields CDR1 MNHNY and CDR2 SVGAGI (reference sequence). The CDR3 has 15 residues. The CDR3 is CASTPRREGQETQYF. The CDR3 nucleotides read TGTGCCAGCACCCCAAGGAGGGAGGGCCAAGAGACCCAGTACTTC.

The rearrangement joins TRBV25-1 to TRBJ2-7; D not certain. The germline V gene encodes CDR1 MGHDK and CDR2 SYGVNS. The CDR3 loop spans 13 amino acids. V dropped 4 bases and J dropped 2 bases, with 9 bases sitting between them. The CDR3 spells CASSVGATYEQYF. In DNA form, the CDR3 reads TGTGCCAGCAGTGTGGGTGCCACCTACGAGCAGTACTTC.

The chain joins TRBV20-1 to TRBJ2-1, with D possibly being TRBD1 (6 bases). CDR1 DFQATT and CDR2 SNEGSKA come from the germline V gene (reference sequence). V shed 0 bases and J shed 3 bases, with 15 bases lying between them. The CDR3 has 16 residues. CDR3 bases: TGCAGTGCTAGAGATATCCGGGACACGCGCTACAATGAGCAGTTCTTC. It is translated as CSARDIRDTRYNEQFF.

The genes are TRBV28 and TRBJ2-2; TRBD2 aligns across 8 bases. Looked up from germline, CDR1 is MDHEN and CDR2 is SYDVKM. With V trimmed by 11 bases and J by 0 bases, 2 bases remained unmatched. CDR3 size: 13 residues. DNA for the CDR3: TGTGCCGGCGGGGGGACGAACACCGGGGAGCTGTTTTTT. The encoded protein is CAGGGTNTGELFF.

The chain uses TRBV4-3 and TRBJ2-7, with TRBD2 matching over 12 bases. The CDR3 extends over 17 amino acids. V lost 0 bases and J lost 2; bases outside the gene matches: 5. From germline, CDR1 is LGHNA and CDR2 YSLEER. The CDR3 sequence: CASSQEGSSGGAYEQYF. CDR3 nucleotide sequence: TGCGCCAGCAGCCAAGAGGGATCTAGCGGGGGGGCCTACGAGCAGTACTTC.

The V and J genes are TRBV9 and TRBJ2-7, with 10 bases fitting TRBD2. J lost 2 bases, V lost 3 bases, and 8 bases had no gene match. In germline, CDR1 is SGDLS, CDR2 YYNGEE. CDR3 length: 16 amino acids. The CDR3 nucleotides are TGTGCCAGCAGCGCCAGCGGGACTAGCGAGACCTACGAGCAGTACTTC. Its translation: CASSASGTSETYEQYF.

V is TRBV10-3 and J is TRBJ2-2, with D perhaps being TRBD1 or TRBD2 (5 bases each). The CDR3 spans 16 residues. In germline, CDR1 is ENHRY, CDR2 SYGVKD. V was cut by 2 bases and J by 2 bases, with 12 bases left in between. The CDR3 DNA is TGTGCCATCAGTGAGATCATGGGACCAAACACCGGGGAGCTGTTTTTT. The encoded protein is CAISEIMGPNTGELFF.